Reported below is one T cell receptor beta chain. Its antigen remains unidentified. This record belongs to a study of shared clonotypes between healthy human individuals. Whole-study context: The composition of the donors was a couple of women and a few men aged 18 to 49.

All donors were Caucasian adults living in Nashville, Tennessee. Study-level findings and limits: Only blood was sampled; tissue repertoires likely differ.

Germline CDR1 is SNHLY and CDR2 is FYNNEI. The CDR3 is 15 residues long. Between the trimmed V and J ends, which lost 2 bases and 4 bases, there was a span of 12 bases. Several immunoSEQ plates received, in even portions, the genomic DNA of each subset. TCRdb keeps only in-frame clones here, not all; method: immunoSEQ multiplex PCR. The sample shows 300,000 to 350,000 clones, less than 75% of them seen only once. The chain links TRBV2 to TRBJ2-1; a weak D match, TRBD2 (5 bases). The sequencing sample was made of memory CD4+ T cells sorted from blood. Subset of the sample: CD45RA-negative fraction. The clonotype originates from a man under 40 in good health. DNA of the CDR3: TGTGCCAGCAGTGAATCTGGACTGACATACAATGAGCAGTTCTTC. Amino acid sequence: CASSESGLTYNEQFF.